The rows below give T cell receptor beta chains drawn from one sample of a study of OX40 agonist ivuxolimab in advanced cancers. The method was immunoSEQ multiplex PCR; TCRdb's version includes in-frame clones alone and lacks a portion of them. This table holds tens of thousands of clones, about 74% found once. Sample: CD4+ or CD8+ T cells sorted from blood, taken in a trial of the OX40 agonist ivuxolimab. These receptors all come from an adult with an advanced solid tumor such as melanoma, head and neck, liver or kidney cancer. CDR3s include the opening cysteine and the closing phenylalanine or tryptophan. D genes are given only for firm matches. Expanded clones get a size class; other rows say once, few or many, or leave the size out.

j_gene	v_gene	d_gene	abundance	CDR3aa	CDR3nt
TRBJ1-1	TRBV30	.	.	CAWSPGENTEAFF	TGTGCCTGGTCACCAGGGGAGAACACTGAAGCTTTCTTT
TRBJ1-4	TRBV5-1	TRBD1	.	CASSLRGTGDEKLFF	TGCGCCAGCAGCTTGAGAGGGACAGGGGATGAAAAACTGTTTTTT
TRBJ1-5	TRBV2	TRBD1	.	CASSEDRGAQPQHF	TGTGCCAGCAGTGAGGACAGGGGTGCTCAGCCCCAGCATTTT
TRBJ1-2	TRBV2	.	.	CASRLDGMKYGYTF	TGTGCCAGCAGGTTGGACGGGATGAAGTATGGCTACACCTTC
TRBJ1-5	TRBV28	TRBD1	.	CASSLLPAGGHQPQHF	TGTGCCAGCAGTTTATTGCCGGCAGGGGGGCATCAGCCCCAGCATTTT
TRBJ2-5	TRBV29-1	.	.	CSVDRVQETQYF	TGCAGCGTAGACAGAGTACAAGAGACCCAGTACTTC
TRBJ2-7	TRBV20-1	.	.	CSATLANEQYF	TGCAGTGCTACCCTGGCTAACGAGCAGTACTTC
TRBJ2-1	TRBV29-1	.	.	CSVEKTASNEQFF	TGCAGCGTTGAAAAGACAGCGTCCAATGAGCAGTTCTTC
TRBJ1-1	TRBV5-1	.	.	CASSLGENTEAFF	TGCGCCAGCAGCTTGGGAGAGAACACTGAAGCTTTCTTT
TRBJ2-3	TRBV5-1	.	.	CASSVRLNTDTQYF	TGCGCCAGCAGCGTCCGACTGAACACAGATACGCAGTATTTT
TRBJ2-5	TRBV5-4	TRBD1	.	CASSLGTGRGETQYF	TGTGCCAGCAGCTTGGGGACAGGCCGAGGGGAGACCCAGTACTTC
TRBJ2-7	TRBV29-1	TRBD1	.	CSVVQGTYEQYF	TGCAGCGTTGTACAGGGGACCTACGAGCAGTACTTC
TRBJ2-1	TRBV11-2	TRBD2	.	CASSLRAGGGYNEQFF	TGTGCCAGCAGCTTACGGGCGGGAGGAGGTTACAATGAGCAGTTCTTC
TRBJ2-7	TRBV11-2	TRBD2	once	CASSLGWAGGELKQYF	TGTGCCAGCAGCTTAGGATGGGCGGGAGGGGAACTCAAGCAGTACTTC
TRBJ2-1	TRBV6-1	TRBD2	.	CASSSGGSDNEQFF	TGTGCCAGCAGTTCGGGGGGTTCGGACAATGAGCAGTTCTTC
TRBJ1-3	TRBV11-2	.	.	CASSQTTVSGNTIYF	TGTGCCAGCAGTCAAACGACAGTCTCTGGAAACACCATATATTTT
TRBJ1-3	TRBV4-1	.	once	CASSPRLTGNTIYF	TGCGCCAGCAGCCCCAGGCTTACGGGTAACACCATATATTTT
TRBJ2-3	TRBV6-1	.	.	CASNLPPGGTDTQYF	TGTGCCAGCAACCTGCCCCCTGGGGGTACAGATACGCAGTATTTT
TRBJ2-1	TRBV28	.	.	CASSLNGQFF	TGTGCCAGCAGTTTAAATGGGCAGTTCTTC
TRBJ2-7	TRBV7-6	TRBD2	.	CASSLASTQTSGSTYEQYF	TGTGCCAGCAGCTTGGCCTCAACCCAGACTAGCGGCTCAACCTACGAGCAGTACTTC
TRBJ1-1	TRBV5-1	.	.	CASSLDRNTEAFF	TGCGCCAGCAGCTTGGACAGGAACACTGAAGCTTTCTTT
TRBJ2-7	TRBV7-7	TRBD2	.	CASSLALRALAARIYEQYF	TGTGCTAGCAGCTTAGCGCTAAGGGCTCTAGCGGCAAGAATTTACGAGCAGTACTTC